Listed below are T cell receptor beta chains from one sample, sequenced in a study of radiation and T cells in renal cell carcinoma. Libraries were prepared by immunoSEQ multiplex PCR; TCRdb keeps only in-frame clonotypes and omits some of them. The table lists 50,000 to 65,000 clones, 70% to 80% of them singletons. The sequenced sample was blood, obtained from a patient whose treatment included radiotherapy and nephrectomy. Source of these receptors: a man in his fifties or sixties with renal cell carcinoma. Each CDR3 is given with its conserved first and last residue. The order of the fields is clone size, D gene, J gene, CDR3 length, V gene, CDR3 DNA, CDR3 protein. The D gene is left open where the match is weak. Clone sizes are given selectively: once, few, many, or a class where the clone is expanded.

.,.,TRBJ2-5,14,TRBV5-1,TGCGCCAGCAGCTTGGTACAGCGCCAAGAGACCCAGTACTTC,CASSLVQRQETQYF
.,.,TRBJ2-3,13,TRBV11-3,TGTGCCAGCAGCTTAGAGGGGGGGCGGTCGCAGTATTTT,CASSLEGGRSQYF
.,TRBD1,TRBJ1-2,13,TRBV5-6,TGTGCCAGCAGCTCCGGACAGGCCTATGGCTACACCTTC,CASSSGQAYGYTF
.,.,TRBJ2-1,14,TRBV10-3,TGTGCCATCAGTGGGGATCGCGGGTACAATGAGCAGTTCTTC,CAISGDRGYNEQFF
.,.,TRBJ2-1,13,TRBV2,TGTGCCGGACAGGGACTAGACCACAATGAGCAGTTCTTC,CAGQGLDHNEQFF
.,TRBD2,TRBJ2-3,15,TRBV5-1,TGCGCCAGCAGCTTGGACGCGGGAGGGCCCTATGGGCAGTATTTT,CASSLDAGGPYGQYF
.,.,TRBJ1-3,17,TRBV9,TGTGCCAGCAGCGTAGTTTCAGGGGTTTTTTCTGGAAACACCATATATTTT,CASSVVSGVFSGNTIYF
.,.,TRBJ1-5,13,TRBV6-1,TGTGCCAGCAGTGAAGCGGCGACGGCCGCCCAGCATTTT,CASSEAATAAQHF
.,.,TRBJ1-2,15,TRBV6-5,TGTGCCAGCGGTGCTTTAGGAGGGCCTAACTATGGCTACACCTTC,CASGALGGPNYGYTF
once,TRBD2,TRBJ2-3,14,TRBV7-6,TGTGCCAGCAGCCGGAGCGGGAGTTCAGATACGCAGTATTTT,CASSRSGSSDTQYF
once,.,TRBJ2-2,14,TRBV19,TGTGCCAGTAGTAGGGAAACTAGTACCGGGGAGCTGTTTTTT,CASSRETSTGELFF
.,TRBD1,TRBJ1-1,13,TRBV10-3,TGTGCCATCTCGACAGGGGGTGACACTGAAGCTTTCTTT,CAISTGGDTEAFF
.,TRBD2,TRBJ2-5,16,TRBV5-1,TGCGCCAGCAGCTTGATGTTCCCGGGGGGCCAAGAGACCCAGTACTTC,CASSLMFPGGQETQYF
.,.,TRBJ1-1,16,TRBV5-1,TGCGCCAGCAGCTTGGAGGGCAGGGTGGGTTTAGATGAAGCTTTCTTT,CASSLEGRVGLDEAFF
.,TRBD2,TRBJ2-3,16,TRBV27,TGTGCCAGCAGTTTTCGACTAGCGGGTTTCACAGATACGCAGTATTTT,CASSFRLAGFTDTQYF
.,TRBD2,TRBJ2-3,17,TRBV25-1,TGTGCCAGCAGTGAGGATGGCTTGCGGGAGGGCACAGATACGCAGTATTTT,CASSEDGLREGTDTQYF
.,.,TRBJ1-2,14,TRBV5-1,TGCGCCAGCAGCCCCGGACCGAGACTCTATGGCTACACCTTC,CASSPGPRLYGYTF
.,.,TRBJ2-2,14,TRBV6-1,TGTGCCAGCAAGGTACTCCTAAACACCGGGGAGCTGTTTTTT,CASKVLLNTGELFF
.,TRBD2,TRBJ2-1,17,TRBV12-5,TGTGCTAGTGGTTCCACTCTAGCGGGAGACGGTAGAGATGAGCAGTTCTTC,CASGSTLAGDGRDEQFF
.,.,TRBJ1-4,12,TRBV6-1,TGTGCCAGCAGCCGGGAGGATGAAAAACTGTTTTTT,CASSREDEKLFF
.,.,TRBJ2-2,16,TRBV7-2,TGTGCCAGCAGCCCCGCCCGAGGAATGAACACCGGGGAGCTGTTTTTT,CASSPARGMNTGELFF
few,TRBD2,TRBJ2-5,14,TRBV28,TGTGCCAGCAGTTCACACCGGGGGGGAGAGACCCAGTACTTC,CASSSHRGGETQYF
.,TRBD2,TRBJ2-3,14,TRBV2,TGTGCCAGCAAAGCTAGCGGGGGCGCAGATACGCAGTATTTT,CASKASGGADTQYF
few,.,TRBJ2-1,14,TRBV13,TGTGCCAGCAGCCCCTACCGGGGGGCTGGTGAGCAGTTCTTC,CASSPYRGAGEQFF
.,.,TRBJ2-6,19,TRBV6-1,TGTGCCAGCAGTGAAGACGGCGGTTGGTTGGTCTCTGGGGCCAACGTCCTGACTTTC,CASSEDGGWLVSGANVLTF
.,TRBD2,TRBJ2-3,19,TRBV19,TGTGCCAGTAGAAGCCTCAAGGGACTAGCGGGGACAAGCACAGATACGCAGTATTTT,CASRSLKGLAGTSTDTQYF
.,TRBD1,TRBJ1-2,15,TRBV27,TGTGCCAGCAGTTTAGGACAGGGAGGTAACTATGGCTACACCTTC,CASSLGQGGNYGYTF
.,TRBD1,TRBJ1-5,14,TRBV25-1,TGTGCAGCGGGGGGAGGGGGCGCGGGTCAGCCCCAGCATTTT,CAAGGGGAGQPQHF
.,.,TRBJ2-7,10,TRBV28,TGTGCCAGCAGCGACTACGAGCAGTACTTC,CASSDYEQYF
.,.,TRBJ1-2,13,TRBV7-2,TGTGCCAGCAGCGTGGACAGTCTCTATGGCTACACCTTC,CASSVDSLYGYTF
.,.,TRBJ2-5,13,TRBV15,TGTGCCACCAGCAGCGGACCCCAAGAGACCCAGTACTTC,CATSSGPQETQYF
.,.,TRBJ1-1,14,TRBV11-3,TGTGCCAGCAGCTCGCAGACAGGGAACACTGAAGCTTTCTTT,CASSSQTGNTEAFF
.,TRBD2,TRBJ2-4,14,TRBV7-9,TGTGCCAGCAGCGCTAGCGGGGTCGAAAACATTCAGTACTTC,CASSASGVENIQYF
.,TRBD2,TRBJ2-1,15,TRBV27,TGTGCCAGCAGTCCAGGGACTACCCAGTACAATGAGCAGTTCTTC,CASSPGTTQYNEQFF
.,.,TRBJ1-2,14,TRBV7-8,TGTGCCAGCAGCCCCCGCGGGACCAACTATGGCTACACCTTC,CASSPRGTNYGYTF
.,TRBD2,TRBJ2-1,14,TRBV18,TGTGCCAGCTCACCAAAGCGGGGGGACAATGAGCAGTTCTTC,CASSPKRGDNEQFF
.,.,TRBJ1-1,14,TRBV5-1,TGCGCCAGCAGCTTGGCTTTGAGTGGCACTGAAGCTTTCTTT,CASSLALSGTEAFF
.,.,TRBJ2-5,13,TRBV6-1,TGTGCCAGCAGTGAAAGGGTGGAAGGGACCCAGTACTTC,CASSERVEGTQYF
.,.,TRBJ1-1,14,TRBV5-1,TGCGCCAGCAGCTCCCAGACAGGTAGCACTGAAGCTTTCTTT,CASSSQTGSTEAFF
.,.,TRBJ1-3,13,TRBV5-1,TGCGCCAGCTCACAGGGAACTGGAAACACCATATATTTT,CASSQGTGNTIYF
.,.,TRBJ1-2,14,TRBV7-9,TGTGCCAGCAGCTTAAATCAACGGATTGATGGCTACACCTTC,CASSLNQRIDGYTF
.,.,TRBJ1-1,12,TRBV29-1,TGCAGCGGGGATCTTATGAACACTGAAGCTTTCTTT,CSGDLMNTEAFF
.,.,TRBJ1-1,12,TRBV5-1,TGCGCCAGCAGCTCCGGACGCACTGAAGCTTTCTTT,CASSSGRTEAFF
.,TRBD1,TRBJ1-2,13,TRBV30,TGTGCCTGGGGTCAGGACAGGCGGGTTGGCTACACCTTC,CAWGQDRRVGYTF
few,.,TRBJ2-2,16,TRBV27,TGTGCCAGCATTCCTCAGGGGGGTTCGAACACCGGGGAGCTGTTTTTT,CASIPQGGSNTGELFF
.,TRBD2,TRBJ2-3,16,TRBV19,TGTGCCAGTGGGACTAGCGGTGTCGTTAGCACAGATACGCAGTATTTT,CASGTSGVVSTDTQYF
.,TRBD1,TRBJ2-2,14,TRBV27,TGTGCCAGCAAGAAGGGGGCGGGCACCGGGGAGCTGTTTTTT,CASKKGAGTGELFF
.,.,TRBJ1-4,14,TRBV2,TGTGCCAGCAGGGGCATTGCAACTAATGAAAAACTGTTTTTT,CASRGIATNEKLFF
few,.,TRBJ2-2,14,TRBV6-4,TGTGCCAGCAGTACCGGGACCGATCCCGGGGAGCTGTTTTTT,CASSTGTDPGELFF
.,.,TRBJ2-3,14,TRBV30,TGTGCCTGGAGCCCCCCAGGGGGCACAGATACGCAGTATTTT,CAWSPPGGTDTQYF
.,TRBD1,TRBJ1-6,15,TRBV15,TGTGCCACCAGCCGTGCCGGGACAGGGGTCGGAAGGCTCCACTTT,CATSRAGTGVGRLHF
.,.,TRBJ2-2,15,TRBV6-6,TGTGCCAGCAGTTACGTGGACCCGTACACCGGGGAGCTGTTTTTT,CASSYVDPYTGELFF
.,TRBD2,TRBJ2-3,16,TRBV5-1,TGCGCCAGCAGTTGGAGGCTAGCGGAGTACACAGATACGCAGTATTTT,CASSWRLAEYTDTQYF
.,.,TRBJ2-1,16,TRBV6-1,TGTGCCAGCAGTGCCTCCCTCGAGACCGGAGGGAATGAGCAGTTCTTC,CASSASLETGGNEQFF
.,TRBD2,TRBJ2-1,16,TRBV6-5,TGTGCCAGCAGTTACCCTAGCGGGAGGGCCAGGGGTGAGCAGTTCTTC,CASSYPSGRARGEQFF